This T cell receptor beta chain comes out of a study of T cell changes during pregnancy in multiple sclerosis. V lost 5 bases, J lost 3 bases, and 3 bases stayed unmatched. Germline CDR1 reads SGHNT; CDR2 reads YENEEA. The CDR3 length is 14 residues. Clones were sequenced by immunoSEQ multiplex PCR, and TCRdb holds only the in-frame ones, with some missing. The sample gives more than 50,000 clones, about nine tenths of which show up once; roughly 3.3% is in the top ten. In this sample, this clone turned up once. The sequence was obtained from a female donor in good health, enrolled as a control in a pregnancy study. V is TRBV11-3 and J is TRBJ2-1; 8 bases fit TRBD1. The source was peripheral blood, collected in the first trimester of pregnancy. The CDR3 bases are TGTGCCAGCAGCCGGACAGGGATCTACAATGAGCAGTTCTTC. Amino acids: CASSRTGIYNEQFF.